These 4 T cell receptor beta chains came from one sample sequenced in a study of immune characterization of retroperitoneal liposarcoma. Each CDR3 protein is one row after TCRdb ran MiXCR on the PCR reads. The data hold fewer than 9,000 distinct CDR3 sequences, with about 46% observed a single time. The sequenced sample was tumor tissue. The receptors were sampled from a male donor with retroperitoneal liposarcoma.

The chain recombines TRBV11-3 with TRBJ2-1; D remains unclear. The ends were cut back, 4 bases at V and 10 bases at J, with 14 bases in the middle. Germline CDR1 reads SGHNT; CDR2 reads YENEEA. This CDR3 has 13 residues. The CDR3 spells CASSSKSSYEQFF. The CDR3, as DNA: TGTGCCAGCAGCTCAAAGTCCTCCTACGAGCAGTTCTTC.

Sample share makes this clonotype large. The chain carries TRBV6-1 and TRBJ2-1; D possibly corresponds to TRBD1 (6 bases). The J call is in doubt because the DNA end fits TRBJ2-7 better. Per the germline V gene, CDR1 is MNHNS and CDR2 is SASEGT. The CDR3 runs 13 residues. The CDR3 reads CASSSTGPYEQYF. CDR3 DNA sequence: TGTGCCAGCAGTTCGACAGGACCCTACGAGCAGTACTTC.

This clonotype was observed a few times. The chain has TRBV7-2 and TRBJ2-2; D perhaps matches TRBD2 (5 bases). The CDR3 runs 19 residues. Germline V gene sequence: CDR1 SGHTA, CDR2 FQGNSA. The ends were cut back, 4 bases at V and 3 bases at J, with 24 bases in the middle. The CDR3 loop reads CASSSAHGGDKIDTGELFF. The CDR3 DNA follows: TGTGCCAGCAGCTCCGCTCATGGAGGTGACAAGATCGACACCGGGGAGCTGTTTTTT.

The CDR3 nucleotides are TGTGCCAGCAGTCACAAGCCCATGGGGGGCAGCGGGAGAGTAAATACGCAGTATTTT. Its translation: CASSHKPMGGSGRVNTQYF. The chain recombines TRBV27 with TRBJ2-3; 8 positions match TRBD2. The CDR3 totals 19 residues. V gave up 5 bases and J gave up 7 bases; unmatched junction bases: 23. The germline V gene encodes CDR1 MNHEY and CDR2 SMNVEV (reference sequence).